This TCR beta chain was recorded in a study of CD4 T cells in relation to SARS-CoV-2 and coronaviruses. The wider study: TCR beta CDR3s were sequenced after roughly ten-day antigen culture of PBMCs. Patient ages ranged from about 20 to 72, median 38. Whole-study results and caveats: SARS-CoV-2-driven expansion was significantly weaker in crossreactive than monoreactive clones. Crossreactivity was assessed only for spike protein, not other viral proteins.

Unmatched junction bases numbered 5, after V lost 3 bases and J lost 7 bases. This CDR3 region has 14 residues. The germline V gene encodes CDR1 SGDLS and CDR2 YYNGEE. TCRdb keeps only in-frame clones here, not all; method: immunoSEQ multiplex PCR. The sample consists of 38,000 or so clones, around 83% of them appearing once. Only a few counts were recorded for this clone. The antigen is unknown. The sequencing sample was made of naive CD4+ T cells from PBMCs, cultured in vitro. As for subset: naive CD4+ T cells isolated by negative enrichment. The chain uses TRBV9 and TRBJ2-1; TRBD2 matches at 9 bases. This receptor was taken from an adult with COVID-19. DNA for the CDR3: TGTGCCAGCAGCGCGAGACTAGCGGTGAATGAGCAGTTCTTC. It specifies CASSARLAVNEQFF.